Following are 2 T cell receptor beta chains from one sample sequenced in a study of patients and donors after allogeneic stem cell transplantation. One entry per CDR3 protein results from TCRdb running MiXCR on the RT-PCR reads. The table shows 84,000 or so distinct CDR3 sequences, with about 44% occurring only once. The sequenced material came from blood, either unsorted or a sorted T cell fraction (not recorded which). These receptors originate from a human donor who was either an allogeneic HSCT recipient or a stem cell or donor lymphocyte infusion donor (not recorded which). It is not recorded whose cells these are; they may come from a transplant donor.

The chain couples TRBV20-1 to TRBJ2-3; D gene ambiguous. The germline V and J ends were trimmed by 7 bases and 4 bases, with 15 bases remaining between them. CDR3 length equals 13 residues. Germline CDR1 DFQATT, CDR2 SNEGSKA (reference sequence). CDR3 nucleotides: TGCAGTGAAGGGTTACAATCCCCAGATACGCAGTATTTT. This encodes CSEGLQSPDTQYF.

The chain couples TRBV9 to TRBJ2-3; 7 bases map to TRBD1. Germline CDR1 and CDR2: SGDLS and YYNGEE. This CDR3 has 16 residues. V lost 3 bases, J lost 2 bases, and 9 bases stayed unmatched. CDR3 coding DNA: TGTGCCAGCAGCGGCACCGGGACAGCCCCCACAGATACGCAGTATTTT. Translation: CASSGTGTAPTDTQYF.